Listed here is a single T cell receptor (beta chain). Its target is not known. These data come from a study of CD8 T cells in ankylosing spondylitis. General study findings and limits: Reactive arthritis synovial fluid and blood previously showed some of these motif variants.

TCRdb re-called the 5' RACE reads through MiXCR, storing one row per CDR3 protein. The top ten hold over 25% of the sample, which has about 250,000 distinct CDR3 sequences, about a sixth seen once. This CDR3 is 16 amino acids long. The germline gives CDR1 LGHNA, CDR2 YSLEER. The V and J ends lost 1 base and 2 bases respectively, with 12 bases between them. The TCR sequence derives from a male donor with ankylosing spondylitis or in good health (not recorded which). The chain uses TRBV4-3 and TRBJ2-1; a possible D gene is TRBD2 (5 bases). The specimen was blood, either unsorted or a sorted T cell fraction (not recorded which). Here the CDR3 DNA reads TGCGCCAGCAGCCAAGTCGAGGGAGTCACCTACAATGAGCAGTTCTTC. Protein product: CASSQVEGVTYNEQFF.